This TCR beta chain was sequenced in a study of blood T cells in healthy people across ages. Alongside a J-beta primer mix, a sample-barcoded 5' primer served in a second PCR lasting about 6 to 11 cycles. TCRdb called the 5' RACE reads again in MiXCR, with one record for every CDR3 protein. The data show around 690,000 distinct CDR3 sequences, approximately 59% seen once. V trimming: 4 bases; J trimming: 7 bases; junction bases outside the gene matches: 11. CDR1 is LGHDT and CDR2 is YNNKEL in the germline V gene (reference sequence). This CDR3 contains 16 residues. J is TRBJ1-4 and V is TRBV3-1; 8 bases line up with TRBD1. The TCR sequence derives from a man between 60 and 70 years old in good health. Sequenced input: blood. CDR3 nucleotides: TGTGCCAGCAGCCGTTGGCGTGACAGGGGAACTGAAAAACTGTTTTTT. Translation gives CASSRWRDRGTEKLFF.